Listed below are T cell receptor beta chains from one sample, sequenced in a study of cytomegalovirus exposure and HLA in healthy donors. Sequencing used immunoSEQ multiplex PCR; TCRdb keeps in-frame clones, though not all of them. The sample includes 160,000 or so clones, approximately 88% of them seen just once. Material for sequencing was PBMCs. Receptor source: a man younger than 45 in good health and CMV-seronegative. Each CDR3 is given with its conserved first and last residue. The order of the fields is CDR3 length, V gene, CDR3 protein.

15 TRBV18 CASSPGTDSYNEQFF
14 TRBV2 CASSGTDRVSSSFF
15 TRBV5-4 CASPGGGAGRNEQFF
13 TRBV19 CASSWTGTYEQYF
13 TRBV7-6 CASSLVGGGEQYF
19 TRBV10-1 CASSHTSHRYIPSYNEQFF
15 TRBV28 CASRDSKYSNQPQHF
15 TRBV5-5 CASSQTPENINEQFF
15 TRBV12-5 CASARTGGLAGVQFF
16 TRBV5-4 CASSQETSGSYNEQFF
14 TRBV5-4 CASSFLAVYNEQFF
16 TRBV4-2 CASSQVNVWEGTEAFF
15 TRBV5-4 CASSLAGAGTGELFF
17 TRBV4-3 CASSQDGRGSGVYEQYF
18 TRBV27 CASSLLSSAGGSNQPQHF
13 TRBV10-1 CASSESARSGYTF
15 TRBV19 CASSIQGPAKNIQYF
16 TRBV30 CAWNVITGQNTGELFF
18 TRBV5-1 CASSSRGLAGSPSYEQYF
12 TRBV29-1 CSVVAGVAEAFF
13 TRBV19 CASSSDRSYEQYF
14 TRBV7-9 CASSPPGGNYGYTF
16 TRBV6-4 CASRDRTPNFGETQYF
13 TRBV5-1 CASSLAVSGLGFF
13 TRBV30 CAWNQVTPNVLTF
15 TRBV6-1 CASRVGGGGRETQYF
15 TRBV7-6 CASSLAGGGHYEQYF
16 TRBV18 CASSPRQQGSGYEQYF
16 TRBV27 CASSLWRGSGANVLTF
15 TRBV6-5 CASSSDRGQADTQYF
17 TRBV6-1 CASSEVGQGAPRKGYTF
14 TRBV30 CAWSVRGGSYEQYF
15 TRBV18 CASSPEHSNTGELFF
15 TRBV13 CASSYKLANTDTQYF
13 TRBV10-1 CASSTGTHNEQFF